This TCR beta chain was profiled in a study of shared clonotypes between healthy human individuals. Within Nashville, Tennessee resided all donors, each a Caucasian adult. The table lists this clone with a few counts. Assay: immunoSEQ multiplex PCR; the TCRdb copy retains only in-frame clones and omits some. The sample has 2 million to 3 million clones; over 85% are singletons. There are 15 residues in the CDR3. The V gene's germline CDR1 is SGHTA and CDR2 FQGNSA. V was pared by 1 base and J by 2 bases, with 0 bases of the junction left unmatched. V is TRBV7-2 and J is TRBJ1-2, with 11 positions matching TRBD1. Material: naive CD4+ T cells from PBMCs. Noted subset: CD45RA+ positively selected. The clonotype comes from a young man in good health. Some clones in this sample may be carry-over from other donors' samples. CDR3 sequence reads: CASSLGTGGNYGYTF. CDR3 DNA: TGTGCCAGCAGCTTAGGGACAGGGGGCAACTATGGCTACACCTTC. Combining the CDR3 with reference TRBV7-2 and TRBJ1-2 gives the whole variable domain GAGVSQSPSNKVTEKGKDVELRCDPISGHTALYWYRQSLGQGLEFLIYFQGNSAPDKSGLPSDRFSAERTGGSVSTLTIQRTQQEDSAVYLCASSLGTGGNYGYTFGSGTRLTVV.